The clone carrying this T cell receptor (beta chain) turned up a few times. This record belongs to a study of T-cell memory formation after mild COVID-19. Between the trimmed V and J ends, which lost 4 bases and 4 bases, there was a span of 12 bases. CDR3 length: 14 residues. CDR1 is SGHRS and CDR2 is YFSETQ in the germline V gene. The 5'RACE method, run with constant-segment primers, produced TCR alpha and TCR beta cDNA libraries (carrying sample barcodes and UMIs). MiXCR was run by TCRdb on the 5' RACE reads, yielding one entry per CDR3 protein. The sample has 300,000 to 400,000 distinct CDR3 sequences; approximately 15% are singletons.

This sequence joins TRBV5-1 and TRBJ1-5; no clear D. The sample was PBMCs or a T cell subset sorted from them (not recorded which). This TCR came from a man aged 18 to 30 who had mild COVID-19 (a few samples of this study predate the infection). Cell type and time point are not known. In nucleotides, the CDR3 is TGCGCCAGCAGCCCCCTGGGCGGGAATCAGCCCCAGCATTTT. The encoded protein is CASSPLGGNQPQHF.